This TCR beta chain came from a study of T cells in Graves' hyperthyroidism and ophthalmopathy. Study summary: Peripheral blood sampling occurred at initial diagnosis, before any treatment. Study-wide findings and caveats: Ophthalmopathy cases were set apart from stable hyperthyroidism by a 13 V-J model.

V dropped 4 bases and J dropped 4; count of bases not matched to a gene: 7. This CDR3 has 14 amino acids. Germline assignment: CDR1 SGHVS and CDR2 FQNEAQ. Uncontrolled infection, other autoimmune disease, pregnancy and lactation each barred patients from inclusion. Amplification of TCR beta CDR3 regions was performed using RNA transcripts as template. The HTBI primer set drove a first-round RT-PCR of the TCR CDR3. TCRdb ran MiXCR on the multiplex PCR reads and lists one entry per CDR3 protein. Of around 250,000 distinct CDR3 sequences listed, 14% to 15% are singletons. This clonotype was counted at least ten times. Its antigen is still unknown.

The chain joins TRBV7-8 to TRBJ2-7, with TRBD2 identical over 7 bases. The sample taken for sequencing was blood. This receptor was taken from a woman in her forties with Graves' hyperthyroidism that later progressed to Graves' ophthalmopathy. The CDR3: CASSSGPGGYEQYF. The CDR3 DNA follows: TGTGCCAGCAGCTCCGGCCCCGGGGGGTACGAGCAGTACTTC.